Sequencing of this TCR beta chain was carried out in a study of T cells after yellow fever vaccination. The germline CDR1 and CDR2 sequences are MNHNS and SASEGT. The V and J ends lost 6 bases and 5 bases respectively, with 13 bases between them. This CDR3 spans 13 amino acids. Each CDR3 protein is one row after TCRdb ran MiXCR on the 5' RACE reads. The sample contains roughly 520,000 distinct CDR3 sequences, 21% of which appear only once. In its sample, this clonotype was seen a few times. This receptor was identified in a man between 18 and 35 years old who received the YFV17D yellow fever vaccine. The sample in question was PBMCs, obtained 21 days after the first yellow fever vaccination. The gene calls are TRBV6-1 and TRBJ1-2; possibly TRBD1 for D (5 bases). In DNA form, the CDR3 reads TGTGCCAGCAGGAGATCCCAGGGTTATGGCTACACCTTC. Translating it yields CASRRSQGYGYTF.